A selection of T cell receptor beta chains follows, all from one sample in a study of cytomegalovirus exposure and HLA in healthy donors. Profiling relied on immunoSEQ multiplex PCR, and the TCRdb table lists in-frame clones only, not all of them. The sample gives tens of thousands of clones, about 74% of which show up once; more than 3% is in the top ten. The material sequenced was PBMCs. The origin of the receptors is a man in his thirties or forties in good health and CMV-seronegative. CDR3s include the opening cysteine and the closing phenylalanine or tryptophan. The D gene is left open where the match is weak. Only some rows state a clone size, as once, few, many or a class for expanded clones.

d_call: -
v_call: TRBV5-1
clone_size: once
j_call: TRBJ2-3
cdr3_nt: TGCGCCAGCAGCCGTCGGCGGAACACAGATACGCAGTATTTT
cdr3_aa: CASSRRRNTDTQYF

d_call: -
v_call: TRBV6-6
clone_size: once
j_call: TRBJ1-1
cdr3_nt: TGTGCCAGCAGTTACTCGAGTAACACTGAAGCTTTCTTT
cdr3_aa: CASSYSSNTEAFF

d_call: -
v_call: TRBV21-1
clone_size: -
j_call: TRBJ1-1
cdr3_nt: TGTGCCAGCAGCAAAGTTCAGTCGAGGACAGGGGGCTTCAGCACTGAAGCTTTCTTT
cdr3_aa: CASSKVQSRTGGFSTEAFF

d_call: -
v_call: TRBV10-3
clone_size: -
j_call: TRBJ1-5
cdr3_nt: TGTGCCATCAGTGATTCTACAGGGAACAATCAGCCCCAGCATTTT
cdr3_aa: CAISDSTGNNQPQHF

d_call: TRBD2
v_call: TRBV11-2
clone_size: -
j_call: TRBJ2-1
cdr3_nt: TGTGCCAGCAGCTTAATTGCGGGAGGGCCGCTCAATGAGCAGTTCTTC
cdr3_aa: CASSLIAGGPLNEQFF

d_call: TRBD1
v_call: TRBV5-4
clone_size: -
j_call: TRBJ2-5
cdr3_nt: TGTGCCAGCAGCACCCAGGGGGCAGTGGAGACCCAGTACTTC
cdr3_aa: CASSTQGAVETQYF

d_call: -
v_call: TRBV28
clone_size: few
j_call: TRBJ1-1
cdr3_nt: TGTGCCAGCAGTTTCCGGACAGAGAACACTGAAGCTTTCTTT
cdr3_aa: CASSFRTENTEAFF

d_call: TRBD1
v_call: TRBV23-1
clone_size: -
j_call: TRBJ1-3
cdr3_nt: TGCGCCAGCAGTCAATACGACCCGTCCCCATCGGACAGGGGGATCACTGGAAACACCATATATTTT
cdr3_aa: CASSQYDPSPSDRGITGNTIYF

d_call: TRBD1
v_call: TRBV11-3
clone_size: -
j_call: TRBJ2-1
cdr3_nt: TGTGCCAGCAAAGGACAGGGTTACAATGAGCAGTTCTTC
cdr3_aa: CASKGQGYNEQFF

d_call: -
v_call: TRBV7-9
clone_size: -
j_call: TRBJ1-4
cdr3_nt: TGTGCCAGCAGCGTCACGCGGGGGGCGGGTAATGAAAAACTGTTTTTT
cdr3_aa: CASSVTRGAGNEKLFF

d_call: -
v_call: TRBV5-1
clone_size: -
j_call: TRBJ2-2
cdr3_nt: TGCGCCAGCAGCTTGGGACAGGCCCCCGGGGAGCTGTTTTTT
cdr3_aa: CASSLGQAPGELFF

d_call: TRBD2
v_call: TRBV7-8
clone_size: once
j_call: TRBJ2-1
cdr3_nt: TGTGCCAGCAGCTTAGCAGGTACGGGGCGGGAGTTCTACAATGAGCAGTTCTTC
cdr3_aa: CASSLAGTGREFYNEQFF

d_call: -
v_call: TRBV7-9
clone_size: -
j_call: TRBJ1-1
cdr3_nt: TGTTCCAGCAGCCCAGGGGCCCTCATGAACACTGAAGCTTTCTTT
cdr3_aa: CSSSPGALMNTEAFF